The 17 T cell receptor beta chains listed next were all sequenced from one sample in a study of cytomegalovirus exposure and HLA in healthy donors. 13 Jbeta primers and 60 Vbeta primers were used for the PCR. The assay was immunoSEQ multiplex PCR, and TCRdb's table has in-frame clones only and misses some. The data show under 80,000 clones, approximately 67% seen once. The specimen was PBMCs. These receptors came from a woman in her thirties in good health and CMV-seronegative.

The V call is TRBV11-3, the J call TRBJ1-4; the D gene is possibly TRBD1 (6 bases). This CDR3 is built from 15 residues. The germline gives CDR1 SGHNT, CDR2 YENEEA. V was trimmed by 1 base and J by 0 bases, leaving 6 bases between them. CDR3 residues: CASSLGGPTNEKLFF. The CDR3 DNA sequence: TGTGCCAGCAGCTTAGGGGGGCCAACTAATGAAAAACTGTTTTTT.

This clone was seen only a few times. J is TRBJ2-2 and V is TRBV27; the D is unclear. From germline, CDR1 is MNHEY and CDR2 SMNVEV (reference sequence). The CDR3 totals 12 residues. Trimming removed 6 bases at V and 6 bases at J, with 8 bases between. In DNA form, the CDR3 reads TGTGCCAGCAGCCCTAAAGCCGGGGAGCTGTTTTTT. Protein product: CASSPKAGELFF.

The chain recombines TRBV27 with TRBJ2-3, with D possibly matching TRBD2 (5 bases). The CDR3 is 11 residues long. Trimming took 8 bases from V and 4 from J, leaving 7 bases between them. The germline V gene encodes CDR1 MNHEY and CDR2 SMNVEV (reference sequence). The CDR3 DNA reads TGTGCCAGCGGACTTGCAGATACGCAGTATTTT. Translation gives CASGLADTQYF.

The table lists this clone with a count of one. The CDR3 coding sequence is TGTGCCAGCAGTGGGACAAGGGTTGCCGGGGAGCTGTTTTTT. This codes for CASSGTRVAGELFF. This chain connects TRBV2 to TRBJ2-2; D is perhaps TRBD1 (5 bases). The ends were cut back, 4 bases at V and 6 bases at J, with 12 bases in the middle. The CDR3 covers 14 residues. In germline, CDR1 is SNHLY, CDR2 FYNNEI.

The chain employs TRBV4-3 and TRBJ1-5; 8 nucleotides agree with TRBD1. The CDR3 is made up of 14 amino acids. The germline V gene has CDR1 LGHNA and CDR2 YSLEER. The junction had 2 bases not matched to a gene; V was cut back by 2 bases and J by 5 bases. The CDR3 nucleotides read TGCGCCAGCAGCCAAACGACAGGGGATCAGCCCCAGCATTTT. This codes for CASSQTTGDQPQHF.

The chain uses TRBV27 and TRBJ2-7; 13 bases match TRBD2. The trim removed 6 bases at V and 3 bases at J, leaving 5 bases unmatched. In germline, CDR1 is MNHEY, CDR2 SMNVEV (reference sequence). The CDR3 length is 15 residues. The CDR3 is CASRTGLAGHYEQYF. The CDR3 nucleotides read TGTGCCAGCAGGACGGGACTAGCGGGGCACTACGAGCAGTACTTC.

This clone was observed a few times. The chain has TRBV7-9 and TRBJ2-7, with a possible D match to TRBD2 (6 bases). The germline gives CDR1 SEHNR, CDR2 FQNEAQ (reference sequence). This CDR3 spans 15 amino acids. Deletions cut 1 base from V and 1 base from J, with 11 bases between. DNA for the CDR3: TGTGCCAGCAGCTTAGGGCGCGGAGGGTCCTACGAGCAGTACTTC. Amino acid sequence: CASSLGRGGSYEQYF.

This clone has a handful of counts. In DNA form, the CDR3 reads TGTGCCAGCAGATCAGGGGGCGGAACCGGGGAGCTGTTTTTT. This codes for CASRSGGGTGELFF. This rearrangement joins TRBV2 to TRBJ2-2; 8 bases fit TRBD1. The CDR3 consists of 14 residues. The trim removed 6 bases at V and 5 bases at J, leaving 5 bases unmatched. Germline CDR1 is SNHLY and CDR2 is FYNNEI.

The CDR3 nucleotides are TGTGCCAGTAAGCAGGGGGACTGGAACACTGAAGCTTTCTTT. Its protein is CASKQGDWNTEAFF. The chain combines TRBV19 with TRBJ1-1; 7 bases map to TRBD1. CDR3 length: 14 amino acids. V lost 7 bases to trimming and J lost 1 base; unmatched junction nucleotides: 6. Germline CDR1 reads LNHDA; CDR2 reads SQIVND (reference sequence).

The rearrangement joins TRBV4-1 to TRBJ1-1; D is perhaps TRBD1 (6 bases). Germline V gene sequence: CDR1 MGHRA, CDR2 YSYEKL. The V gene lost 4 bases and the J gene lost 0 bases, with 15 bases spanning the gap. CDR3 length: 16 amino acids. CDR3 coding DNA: TGCGCCAGCAGCCGAGGGGGGGGTGCCATGAACACTGAAGCTTTCTTT. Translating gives CASSRGGGAMNTEAFF.

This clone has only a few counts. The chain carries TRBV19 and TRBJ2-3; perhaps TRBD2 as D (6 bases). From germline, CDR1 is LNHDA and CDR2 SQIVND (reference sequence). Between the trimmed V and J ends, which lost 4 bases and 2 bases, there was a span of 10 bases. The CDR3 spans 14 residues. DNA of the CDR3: TGTGCCAGTAGTAGGGGGGACTTCACAGATACGCAGTATTTT. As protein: CASSRGDFTDTQYF. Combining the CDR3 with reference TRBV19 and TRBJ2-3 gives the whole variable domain DGGITQSPKYLFRKEGQNVTLSCEQNLNHDAMYWYRQDPGQGLRLIYYSQIVNDFQKGDIAEGYSVSREKKESFPLTVTSAQKNPTAFYLCASSRGDFTDTQYFGPGTRLTVL.

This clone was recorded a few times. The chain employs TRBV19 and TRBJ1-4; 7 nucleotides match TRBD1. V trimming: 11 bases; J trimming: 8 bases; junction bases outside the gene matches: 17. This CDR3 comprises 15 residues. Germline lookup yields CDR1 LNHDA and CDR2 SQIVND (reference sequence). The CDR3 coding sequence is TGTGCCCGCTATGCTGGAGGGGGCGCGAGGGAAAAACTGTTTTTT. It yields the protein CARYAGGGAREKLFF.

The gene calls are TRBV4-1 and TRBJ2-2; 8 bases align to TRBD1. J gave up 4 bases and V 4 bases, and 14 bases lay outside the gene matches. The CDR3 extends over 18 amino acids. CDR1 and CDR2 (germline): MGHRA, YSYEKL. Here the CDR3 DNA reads TGCGCCAGCAGCCCCTTCTCCCCAGGGGGCAGCGGCACCGGGGAGCTGTTTTTT. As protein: CASSPFSPGGSGTGELFF.

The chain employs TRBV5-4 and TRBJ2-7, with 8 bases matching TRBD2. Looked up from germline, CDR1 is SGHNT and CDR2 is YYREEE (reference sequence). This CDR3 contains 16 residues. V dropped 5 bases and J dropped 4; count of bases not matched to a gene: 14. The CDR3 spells CASSRWGGGPYYEQYF. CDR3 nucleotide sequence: TGTGCCAGCAGTCGTTGGGGCGGGGGGCCTTATTACGAGCAGTACTTC.

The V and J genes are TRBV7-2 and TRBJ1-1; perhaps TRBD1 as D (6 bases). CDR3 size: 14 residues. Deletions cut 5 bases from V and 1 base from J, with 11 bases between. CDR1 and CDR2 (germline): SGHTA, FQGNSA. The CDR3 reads CASSPDRRNTEAFF. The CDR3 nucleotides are TGTGCCAGCAGCCCCGACAGGAGGAACACTGAAGCTTTCTTT.

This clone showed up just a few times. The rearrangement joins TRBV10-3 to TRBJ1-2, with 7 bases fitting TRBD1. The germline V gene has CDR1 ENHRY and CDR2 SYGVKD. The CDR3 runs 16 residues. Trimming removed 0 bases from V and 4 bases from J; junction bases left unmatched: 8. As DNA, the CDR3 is TGTGCCATCAGTGAGTCGAGCGGACAGGTATCCTATGGCTACACCTTC. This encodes CAISESSGQVSYGYTF.

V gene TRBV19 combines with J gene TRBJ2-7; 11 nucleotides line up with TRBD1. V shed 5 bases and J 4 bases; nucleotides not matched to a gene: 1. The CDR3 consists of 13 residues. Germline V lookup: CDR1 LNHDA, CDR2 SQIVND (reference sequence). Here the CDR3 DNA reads TGTGCCAGTAGTTGGGACAGGGGGTACGAGCAGTACTTC. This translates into CASSWDRGYEQYF. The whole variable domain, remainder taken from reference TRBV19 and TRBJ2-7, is DGGITQSPKYLFRKEGQNVTLSCEQNLNHDAMYWYRQDPGQGLRLIYYSQIVNDFQKGDIAEGYSVSREKKESFPLTVTSAQKNPTAFYLCASSWDRGYEQYFGPGTRLTVT.